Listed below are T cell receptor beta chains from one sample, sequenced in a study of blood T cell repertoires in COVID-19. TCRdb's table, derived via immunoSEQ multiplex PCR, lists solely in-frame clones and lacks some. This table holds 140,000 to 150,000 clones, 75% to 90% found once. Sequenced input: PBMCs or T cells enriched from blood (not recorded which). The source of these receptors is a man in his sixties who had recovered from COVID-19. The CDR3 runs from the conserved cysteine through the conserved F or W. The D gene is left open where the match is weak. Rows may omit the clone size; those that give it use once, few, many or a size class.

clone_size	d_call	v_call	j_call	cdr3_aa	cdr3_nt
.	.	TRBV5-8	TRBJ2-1	CASGLLATYNEQFF	TGTGCCAGCGGCCTACTAGCAACCTACAATGAGCAGTTCTTC
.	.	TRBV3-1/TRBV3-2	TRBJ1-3	CASSPAGGPGNTIYF	TGTGCCAGCAGCCCCGCGGGGGGGCCAGGAAACACCATATATTTT
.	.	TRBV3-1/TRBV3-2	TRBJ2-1	CASSLLRGGANEQFF	TGTGCCAGCAGCCTCTTGAGGGGGGGGGCCAATGAGCAGTTCTTC
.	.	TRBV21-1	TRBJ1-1	CASIRRAFF	TGTGCCAGCATCCGGAGGGCTTTCTTT
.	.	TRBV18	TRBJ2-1	CASSLGPGSYNEQFF	TGTGCCAGCTCACTTGGTCCGGGCTCCTACAATGAGCAGTTCTTC
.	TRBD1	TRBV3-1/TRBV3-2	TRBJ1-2	CASSPGQDPSSRYTF	TGTGCCAGCAGCCCCGGACAGGACCCGTCGTCACGCTACACCTTC
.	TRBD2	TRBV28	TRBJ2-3	CASKGLAGGLSTDTQYF	TGTGCCAGCAAGGGACTAGCGGGGGGGTTAAGCACAGATACGCAGTATTTT
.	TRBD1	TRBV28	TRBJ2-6	CASNRGTGASGANVLTF	TGTGCCAGCAACCGCGGGACAGGAGCCTCTGGGGCCAACGTCCTGACTTTC
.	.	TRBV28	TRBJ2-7	CATRDTYEQYF	TGTGCCACCCGGGACACCTACGAGCAGTACTTC
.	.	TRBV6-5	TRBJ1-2	CAIARDINYGYTF	TGTGCCATCGCACGAGATATTAACTATGGCTACACCTTC
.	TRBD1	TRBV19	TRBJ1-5	CASSSHSRPTGGSQPQHF	TGTGCCAGTAGTTCCCACTCCCGGCCTACAGGGGGAAGTCAGCCCCAGCATTTT
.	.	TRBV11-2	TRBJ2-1	CASSLVSKQFF	TGTGCCAGCAGCTTAGTAAGCAAGCAGTTCTTC
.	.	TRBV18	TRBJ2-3	CASSGSQGSTDTQYF	TGTGCCAGCTCAGGGTCGCAGGGTAGCACAGATACGCAGTATTTT
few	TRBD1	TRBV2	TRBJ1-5	CASSGRQGLSNQPQHF	TGTGCCAGCAGCGGGAGACAGGGCCTTAGCAATCAGCCCCAGCATTTT
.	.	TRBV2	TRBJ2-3	CASSQVISTDTQYF	TGTGCCAGCTCCCAGGTAATCTCCACAGATACGCAGTATTTT
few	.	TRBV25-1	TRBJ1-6	CASMGRAVSPLHF	TGTGCCAGCATGGGCAGGGCTGTTTCACCCCTCCACTTT
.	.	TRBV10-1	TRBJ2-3	CASTVGGGVTDTQYF	TGCGCCAGCACGGTTGGGGGAGGCGTCACAGATACGCAGTATTTT
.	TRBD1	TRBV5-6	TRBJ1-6	CASSSIGTGRRALHF	TGTGCCAGCAGCTCCATCGGGACAGGGCGGCGGGCCCTCCACTTT
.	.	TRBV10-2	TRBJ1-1	CASSEFQGFTEAFF	TGCGCCAGCAGTGAGTTTCAGGGGTTCACTGAAGCTTTCTTT
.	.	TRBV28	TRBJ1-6	CASSFRYSPLHF	TGTGCCAGCAGTTTCAGGTATTCACCCCTCCACTTT
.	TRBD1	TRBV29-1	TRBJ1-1	CSVRGQGTLRTEAFF	TGCAGCGTTCGGGGACAGGGTACCTTGAGGACTGAAGCTTTCTTT
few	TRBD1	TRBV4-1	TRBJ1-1	CASRGGQGEAFF	TGCGCCAGCAGAGGAGGACAGGGAGAAGCTTTCTTT
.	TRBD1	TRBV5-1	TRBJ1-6	CASSLGQGGSPLHF	TGCGCCAGCAGCTTGGGACAGGGAGGATCACCCCTCCACTTT
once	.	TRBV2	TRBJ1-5	CASRERLSNQPQHF	TGTGCCAGCAGGGAACGACTTAGCAATCAGCCCCAGCATTTT
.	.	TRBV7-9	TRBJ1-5	CASSLGVNQPQHF	TGTGCCAGCAGCTTAGGAGTAAATCAGCCCCAGCATTTT
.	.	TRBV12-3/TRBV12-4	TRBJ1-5	CASSPTGIQPQHF	TGTGCCAGCAGTCCTACAGGGATTCAGCCCCAGCATTTT
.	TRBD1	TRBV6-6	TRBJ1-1	CASSEDRRANTEAFF	TGTGCCAGCAGTGAGGACAGGCGCGCGAACACTGAAGCTTTCTTT
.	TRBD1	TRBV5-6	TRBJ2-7	CASSRRTGHYEQYF	TGTGCCAGCAGCCGCCGGACAGGGCACTACGAGCAGTACTTC
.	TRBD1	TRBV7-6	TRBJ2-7	CASSLRPGQGYEQYF	TGTGCCAGCAGCTTAAGGCCGGGACAGGGCTACGAGCAGTACTTC
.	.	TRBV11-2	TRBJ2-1	CASSLAEYNEQFF	TGTGCCAGCAGTTTAGCGGAGTACAATGAGCAGTTCTTC
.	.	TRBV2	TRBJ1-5	CASTGTYNQPQHF	TGTGCCAGTACCGGGACTTATAACCAGCCCCAGCATTTT
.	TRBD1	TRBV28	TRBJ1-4	CASSYNRGGYEKLFF	TGTGCCAGCAGTTATAACAGGGGTGGATATGAAAAACTGTTTTTT
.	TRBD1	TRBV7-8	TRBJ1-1	CASSPQGPGTEAFF	TGTGCCAGCAGCCCACAGGGGCCGGGAACTGAAGCTTTCTTT
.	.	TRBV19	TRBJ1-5	CASSSMDFRGNQPQHF	TGTGCCAGTAGTAGTATGGACTTTAGAGGCAATCAGCCCCAGCATTTT
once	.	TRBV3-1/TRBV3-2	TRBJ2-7	CASSQDISITSYEQYF	TGTGCCAGCAGCCAAGATATCAGTATCACCTCCTACGAGCAGTACTTC
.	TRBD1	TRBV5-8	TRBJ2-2	CASSLEGGRTGELFF	TGTGCCAGCAGCCTGGAAGGGGGCCGGACCGGGGAGCTGTTTTTT
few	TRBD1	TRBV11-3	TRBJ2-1	CASSLTGDPYNEQFF	TGTGCCAGCAGTTTGACAGGGGACCCCTACAATGAGCAGTTCTTC
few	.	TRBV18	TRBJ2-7	CASSPLGGVSSYEQYF	TGTGCCAGCTCACCACTTGGCGGGGTCAGCTCCTACGAGCAGTACTTC
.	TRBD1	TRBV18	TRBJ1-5	CASSPTTGENQPQHF	TGTGCCAGCTCACCAACCACAGGGGAGAATCAGCCCCAGCATTTT
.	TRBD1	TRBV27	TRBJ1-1	CASRPLGTEEAFF	TGTGCCAGCAGACCTCTCGGGACAGAGGAAGCTTTCTTT
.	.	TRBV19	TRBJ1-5	CASSIRGRRSNQPQHF	TGTGCCAGTAGTATTAGGGGCCGCCGTAGCAATCAGCCCCAGCATTTT
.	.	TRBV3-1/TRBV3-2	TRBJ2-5	CASTARPQETQYF	TGTGCCAGCACCGCTAGACCTCAAGAGACCCAGTACTTC
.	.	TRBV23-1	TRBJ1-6	CASSHQGIASPLHF	TGCGCCAGCAGTCATCAGGGAATAGCTTCACCCCTCCACTTT
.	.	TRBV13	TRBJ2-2	CASSLNRGIGELFF	TGTGCCAGCAGCTTAAATAGGGGGATCGGGGAGCTGTTTTTT
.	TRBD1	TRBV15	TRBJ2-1	CATSRGWTGFENEQFF	TGTGCCACCAGCAGAGGATGGACAGGGTTCGAGAATGAGCAGTTCTTC
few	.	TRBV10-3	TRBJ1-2	CAISVPSQVGYTF	TGTGCCATCAGTGTCCCCTCCCAGGTGGGCTACACCTTC
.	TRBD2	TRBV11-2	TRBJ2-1	CASSLDRGDYNEQFF	TGTGCCAGCAGCTTAGATCGGGGGGATTACAATGAGCAGTTCTTC
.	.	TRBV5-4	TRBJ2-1	CASTEAGVYNEQFF	TGTGCCAGCACTGAGGCAGGGGTCTACAATGAGCAGTTCTTC
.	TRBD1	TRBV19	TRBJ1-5	CASSVTGGNQPQHF	TGTGCCAGTAGTGTGACAGGGGGCAATCAGCCCCAGCATTTT
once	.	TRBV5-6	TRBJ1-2	CASSWGVSPGGYTF	TGTGCCAGCAGCTGGGGGGTCTCCCCCGGGGGCTACACCTTC
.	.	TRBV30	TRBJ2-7	CAWSRGGSSYEQYF	TGTGCCTGGAGTAGGGGGGGGAGCTCCTACGAGCAGTACTTC